Below are 25 T cell receptor beta chains sequenced from a single sample in a study of cytomegalovirus exposure and HLA in healthy donors. With 60 Vbeta and 13 Jbeta primers, the PCR was carried out. Data came from immunoSEQ multiplex PCR; TCRdb stores just in-frame clones and leaves some out. This sample yields 90,000 to 150,000 clones, of which roughly 77% are seen a single time; about 1.8% belongs to the top ten. The material sequenced was PBMCs. The receptor source for this set is a middle-aged man in good health and CMV-seronegative.

The rearrangement links TRBV4-3 to TRBJ1-2; D is unresolved. The V end was cut by 2 bases, the J end by 6 bases, with 10 bases between. Germline-derived CDR1 and CDR2 are LGHNA and YSLEER. CDR3 size: 13 residues. CDR3 amino acids: CASSQRMGDGYTF. CDR3 in DNA: TGCGCCAGCAGCCAAAGAATGGGAGATGGCTACACCTTC.

V and J are TRBV15 and TRBJ1-1, with D perhaps TRBD1 (5 bases). Trimming cost V 0 bases and J 1 base, with 15 bases left between them. CDR3 length: 17 amino acids. Looked up from germline, CDR1 is LNHNV and CDR2 is YYDKDF (reference sequence). DNA for the CDR3: TGTGCCACCAGCAGAGACAGGGAGGCCAGGGAGAACACTGAAGCTTTCTTT. Protein sequence: CATSRDREARENTEAFF.

The chain recombines TRBV4-3 with TRBJ1-2, with D perhaps TRBD1 (5 bases). The V end was cut by 0 bases, the J end by 4 bases, with 15 bases between. CDR1 is LGHNA, CDR2 YSLEER, per germline. This CDR3 has 16 amino acids. CDR3 DNA: TGCGCCAGCAGCCAAGAGTTCGGGGGGGTCCCCTATGGCTACACCTTC. The encoded protein is CASSQEFGGVPYGYTF.

This chain uses TRBV11-2 with TRBJ1-4, with a weak D call TRBD1 (5 bases). V lost 1 base, J lost 7 bases, and 16 bases lay in between. CDR3 length: 16 amino acids. Germline V gene sequence: CDR1 SGHAT, CDR2 FQNNGV. This chain's CDR3 is CASSLAAGGVGEKLFF. DNA for the CDR3: TGTGCCAGCAGCTTAGCCGCCGGGGGGGTAGGTGAAAAACTGTTTTTT.

The genes are TRBV19 and TRBJ1-3; 8 nucleotides align to TRBD1. The germline gives CDR1 LNHDA, CDR2 SQIVND (reference sequence). Trimming removed 5 bases from V and 3 bases from J; junction bases left unmatched: 6. The CDR3 contains 15 residues. CDR3 sequence: CASSGDRGGGNTIYF. CDR3 nucleotide sequence: TGTGCCAGTAGTGGCGACAGGGGCGGTGGAAACACCATATATTTT.

The chain has TRBV30 and TRBJ2-7, with 10 bases aligning to TRBD2. The CDR3 contains 20 residues. CDR1 GTSNPN and CDR2 SVGIG come from the germline V gene (reference sequence). Trimming at V came to 1 base and at J to 0 bases, leaving 18 bases not matched to a gene. CDR3 region: CAWSGLLGLAEAPFSYEQYF. CDR3 sequence (DNA): TGTGCCTGGAGTGGACTCCTTGGACTAGCGGAAGCCCCATTCTCCTACGAGCAGTACTTC.

This chain uses TRBV28 with TRBJ1-3, with D maybe TRBD1 (5 bases). V was clipped by 7 bases and J by 0 bases, with 16 bases between them. This CDR3 is 16 amino acids long. Germline CDR1 reads MDHEN; CDR2 reads SYDVKM. The CDR3 DNA sequence: TGTGCCAGCACCCTCGCTAGGGGCAGCTCTGGAAACACCATATATTTT. Protein: CASTLARGSSGNTIYF. Complete variable domain (other parts from reference TRBV28 and TRBJ1-3): DVKVTQSSRYLVKRTGEKVFLECVQDMDHENMFWYRQDPGLGLRLIYFSYDVKMKEKGDIPEGYSVSREKKERFSLILESASTNQTSMYLCASTLARGSSGNTIYFGEGSWLTVV.

V gene TRBV19 combines with J gene TRBJ1-4, with D possibly being TRBD1 (5 bases). CDR3 length: 14 residues. CDR1 and CDR2 from the germline V gene are LNHDA and SQIVND (reference sequence). Trimming took 5 bases from V and 7 from J, leaving 14 bases between them. The CDR3 bases are TGTGCCAGTAGTCAGGGAATGGAATTTGAAAAACTGTTTTTT. Amino acids: CASSQGMEFEKLFF.

The gene calls are TRBV20-1 and TRBJ2-5; D is unclear. Trimming stripped 6 bases from V and 7 bases from J, with 12 bases between. The CDR3 length is 11 residues. Germline assignment: CDR1 DFQATT and CDR2 SNEGSKA (reference sequence). CDR3 region: CSARSPGTQYF. For the CDR3, the DNA is TGCAGTGCCCGCTCCCCAGGGACCCAGTACTTC.

For the CDR3, the DNA is TGTGCCTGGGCGGCGGAGTCTGGAAACACCATATATTTT. Its translation is CAWAAESGNTIYF. The V gene is TRBV30, the J gene TRBJ1-3, with unresolved D. The CDR3 contains 13 residues. Trimming left V 5 bases short and J 1 base short, with 9 bases between. The germline V gene encodes CDR1 GTSNPN and CDR2 SVGIG (reference sequence).

This chain links TRBV5-1 with TRBJ2-3, with 9 bases identical to TRBD2. CDR1 SGHRS and CDR2 YFSETQ come from the germline V gene. The CDR3 is made up of 16 amino acids. J lost 6 bases, V lost 0 bases, and 8 bases had no gene match. Here the CDR3 DNA reads TGCGCCAGCAGCTTGGTTTTAGCGGGAGTGGGCGATACGCAGTATTTT. This encodes CASSLVLAGVGDTQYF.

This clone was observed a few times. V gene TRBV10-3 combines with J gene TRBJ2-7; D is uncertain. CDR1 and CDR2 from the germline V gene are ENHRY and SYGVKD. Trimming took 4 bases from V and 2 from J, leaving 3 bases between them. The CDR3 is made up of 11 amino acids. The CDR3 bases are TGTGCCATCAGTGCCGCCTACGAGCAGTACTTC. It specifies CAISAAYEQYF.

The V and J genes are TRBV2 and TRBJ1-6; 7 bases match TRBD1. Trimming took 8 bases from V and 7 from J; bases not matched to a gene: 5. Germline V gene lookup returns CDR1 SNHLY and CDR2 FYNNEI. CDR3 length: 13 residues. CDR3 nucleotides: TGTGCCAGCCAGGGGGACAGCAATTCACCCCTCCACTTT. Translation: CASQGDSNSPLHF. Full variable domain (outside the CDR3, taken from reference TRBV2 and TRBJ1-6): EPEVTQTPSHQVTQMGQEVILRCVPISNHLYFYWYRQILGQKVEFLVSFYNNEISEKSEIFDDQFSVERPDGSNFTLKIRSTKLEDSAMYFCASQGDSNSPLHFGNGTRLTVT.

This sequence joins TRBV7-9 and TRBJ2-7; TRBD1 might be the D (5 bases). The CDR3 consists of 13 residues. The V gene lost 4 bases and the J gene lost 3 bases, with 10 bases spanning the gap. Germline lookup yields CDR1 SEHNR and CDR2 FQNEAQ (reference sequence). CDR3 in amino acids: CASSSRQYYEQYF. The CDR3 DNA reads as TGTGCCAGCAGCTCCCGACAGTACTACGAGCAGTACTTC.

V and J are TRBV15 and TRBJ2-7; a weak D match, TRBD1 (6 bases). CDR3 size: 20 residues. Germline V gene lookup returns CDR1 LNHNV and CDR2 YYDKDF (reference sequence). The ends were cut back, 0 bases at V and 3 bases at J, with 27 bases in the middle. The CDR3 nucleotides are TGTGCCACCAGCAGAGATTATCCCACAGGGACCCCGAATGCGGACTACGAGCAGTACTTC. The encoded protein is CATSRDYPTGTPNADYEQYF.

This clone has only a few counts. The chain employs TRBV30 and TRBJ1-3; D unresolved. CDR3 length: 13 residues. CDR1 is GTSNPN, CDR2 SVGIG, per germline (reference sequence). V lost 0 bases and J lost 8, with 11 bases in between. CDR3 in amino acids: CAWSVRPRDTIYF. The CDR3 DNA reads TGTGCCTGGAGTGTAAGGCCTAGAGACACCATATATTTT.

This chain uses TRBV7-9 with TRBJ2-1; the D gene is possibly TRBD2 (6 bases). This CDR3 region has 16 residues. With 5 bases removed from V and 1 base from J, the gap between germline ends came to 15 bases. From germline, CDR1 is SEHNR and CDR2 FQNEAQ (reference sequence). The CDR3 spells CASSIAGLGSYNEQFF. The CDR3 region has the DNA TGTGCCAGCAGCATCGCGGGACTTGGATCCTACAATGAGCAGTTCTTC.

This sequence joins TRBV18 and TRBJ1-2, with TRBD1 matching 9 bases. The trim removed 3 bases at V and 8 bases at J, leaving 10 bases unmatched. Germline values: CDR1 KGHSH, CDR2 LQKENI. The CDR3 spans 15 residues. The CDR3 loop reads CASSPGDRVLWGYTF. In DNA form, the CDR3 reads TGTGCCAGCTCACCGGGGGACAGGGTCTTGTGGGGCTACACCTTC.

V gene TRBV7-8 combines with J gene TRBJ2-3; 7 positions match TRBD2. Germline CDR1 and CDR2: SGHVS and FQNEAQ. V shed 1 base and J 4 bases; nucleotides not matched to a gene: 8. CDR3 length equals 16 residues. DNA of the CDR3: TGTGCCAGCAGCTTAGGTGGCGGGAGTGTTTCAGATACGCAGTATTTT. This sequence encodes CASSLGGGSVSDTQYF.

The chain recombines TRBV4-1 with TRBJ2-1; TRBD2 is a possible D gene (6 bases). Trimming took off 2 bases at V and 9 bases at J, with 17 bases between the two ends. CDR3 length equals 15 residues. The V gene's germline CDR1 is MGHRA and CDR2 YSYEKL. The CDR3 coding sequence is TGCGCCAGCAGCCAATCTCGGACTACCCCAGGTGAGCAGTTCTTC. Its protein product is CASSQSRTTPGEQFF.

For this clone: The same CDR3 can be traced to other DNA sequences in this sample. This chain connects TRBV5-1 to TRBJ2-7, with D unresolved. Between the trimmed V and J ends, which lost 0 bases and 0 bases, there was a span of 4 bases. The CDR3 loop spans 13 amino acids. CDR1 is SGHRS, CDR2 YFSETQ, per germline. The CDR3 DNA follows: TGCGCCAGCAGCTTGGGGAGCTCCTACGAGCAGTACTTC. It yields the protein CASSLGSSYEQYF.

The chain couples TRBV2 to TRBJ1-5; D not resolved. In germline, CDR1 is SNHLY, CDR2 FYNNEI. V was pared by 1 base and J by 4 bases, with 8 bases between. The CDR3 totals 14 residues. CDR3 in DNA: TGTGCCAGCAGTGAAGGCCAGAATAATCAGCCCCAGCATTTT. It specifies CASSEGQNNQPQHF.

The chain joins TRBV7-6 to TRBJ2-3; 9 bases fit TRBD2. V was pared by 5 bases and J by 4 bases, with 7 bases of the junction left unmatched. The CDR3 sequence is 15 residues long. The germline CDR1 and CDR2 sequences are SGHVS and FNYEAQ. This CDR3 reads CASSPGGGGSDTQYF. CDR3 sequence (DNA): TGTGCCAGCAGCCCTGGCGGGGGGGGGTCAGATACGCAGTATTTT.

The V gene is TRBV10-3, the J gene TRBJ2-3, with TRBD2 matching 11 bases. With 11 bases clipped from V and 2 bases from J, the junction kept 9 bases outside the gene matches. The length of the CDR3 is 15 residues. CDR1 and CDR2 from the germline V gene are ENHRY and SYGVKD. The CDR3 here is CAVTGTSGFTDTQYF. The CDR3 nucleotides read TGTGCCGTCACCGGGACTAGCGGATTCACAGATACGCAGTATTTT.

The chain carries TRBV7-9 and TRBJ1-5; D ambiguous. V lost 1 base and J 9 bases, leaving 7 bases between the germline ends. Germline CDR1 and CDR2: SEHNR and FQNEAQ (reference sequence). The CDR3 runs 12 residues. CDR3 sequence (DNA): TGTGCCAGCAGCTTAGACACACGGCCCCAGCATTTT. It yields the protein CASSLDTRPQHF.